This entry features one T cell receptor beta chain sequence. Its antigen remains undetermined. Per-base quality was not reported, and no clone a single base away is much larger than it. For CDR1 and CDR2, the germline V gene (reference sequence) lists LNHNV and YYDKDF. The cysteine opens and the phenylalanine closes a CDR3 of 14 amino acids. The kept DNA is CDR3 alone, 42 bases in frame from the first base. V is pared back by 1 base and J by 3 bases, with 7 bases lying between the germline termini. This sample was included in a study of T-cell memory formation after mild COVID-19 (dated by TCRdb to the early 2020s). Background for the entire study: TCR sequence clusters from the two donors were found to be largely donor specific. In a couple of donors, T-cell clones that expanded and contracted after mild COVID-19 were tracked by sequencing TCRalpha and TCRbeta repertoires over time. The cohort was made up of two young adult volunteers, one female and one male, who were previously healthy. Here is what the overall study found, with its caveats: SARS-CoV-2 specificity was not confirmed for the second-wave clones peaking on day 37. Only a couple of mild cases were covered by the study, and larger cohorts that include severe cases with pre-infection samples were considered necessary. Some responding clones were detected in pre-infection memory, which suggested that pre-existing cross-reactive memory T cells had joined the SARS-CoV-2 response. Contracting CD4+ clones turned up mainly in the CM and EM memory subsets, whereas EMRA was where CD8+ clones were enriched. Clones contracting from day 15 to 85 had balanced CD4/CD8 phenotypes, while a second wave expanding from day 15 to 37 was biased towards CD4+.

Ficoll-Paque density gradient centrifugation was used to isolate PBMCs. The sequencing machine was an Illumina NovaSeq 6000. cDNA libraries for TCRalpha and TCRbeta were prepared by 5'RACE using constant-segment primers, with sample barcodes and unique molecular identifiers added. Trizol reagent was used to extract RNA from every sample. The libraries were amplified in two PCR steps, and the second step added a second sample barcode and Illumina TruSeq adapters. Libraries were sequenced on an Illumina NovaSeq with 2 x 150 bp paired-end reads. As for how the authors treated the data: With migec v1.2.7, reads were demultiplexed and then collapsed into UMI-guided consensus sequences. Using mixcr v2.1.11, UMI consensuses were aligned to TRA and TRB V and J templates and then assembled into clonotypes. Expanded or contracted clonotypes were those called significant by both edgeR and NoisET, with noise models trained on biological replicates. For edgeR calls, the thresholds were a false discovery rate-adjusted p below 0.01 and a log2 fold-change of 1. PCA with hierarchical clustering of max-normalized trajectories of the 1000 most abundant clonotypes was used as exploratory dynamics analysis. Each responding clone was given a CD4 or CD8 phenotype based on the CD4+ and CD8+ repertoires, which had been sequenced separately. The public reads were reanalyzed by TCRdb: fastp trimming at Q25, MiXCR alignment, in-frame beta chains only. Each record represents a unique CDR3 protein, reported with the most common genes and DNA among its rows. TCRdb's processing, not the authors', yielded these V and J calls. The sample table holds 400,000 to 500,000 distinct CDR3 sequences, of which about a sixth were seen once. 20% to 25% of the sample comes from the top ten.

The sequence derives from a man younger than 35 who had mild COVID-19 (a few samples of this study predate the infection). The sample titles of this study are shuffled in the database, so cell type and time point are left out; the donor was told from shared clones. The chain is assembled from TRBV15 and TRBJ1-5; the D segment cannot be called with confidence. Sequencing input: PBMCs or a T cell subset sorted from them (not recorded which). The base sequence is TGTGCCACCAGCAGAGGGGAGAACAATCAGCCCCAGCATTTT. Protein translation: CATSRGENNQPQHF.